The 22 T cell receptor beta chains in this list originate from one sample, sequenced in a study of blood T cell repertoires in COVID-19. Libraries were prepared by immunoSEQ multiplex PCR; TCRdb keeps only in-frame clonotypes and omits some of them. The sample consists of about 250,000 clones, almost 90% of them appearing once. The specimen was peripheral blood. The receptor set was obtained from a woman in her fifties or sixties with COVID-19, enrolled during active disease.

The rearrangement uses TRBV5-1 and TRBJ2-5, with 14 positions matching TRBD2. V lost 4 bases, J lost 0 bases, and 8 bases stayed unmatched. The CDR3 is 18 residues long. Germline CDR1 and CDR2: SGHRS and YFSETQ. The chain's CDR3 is CASSTGLAGVPNQETQYF. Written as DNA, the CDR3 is TGCGCCAGCAGCACGGGACTAGCGGGGGTCCCCAACCAAGAGACCCAGTACTTC.

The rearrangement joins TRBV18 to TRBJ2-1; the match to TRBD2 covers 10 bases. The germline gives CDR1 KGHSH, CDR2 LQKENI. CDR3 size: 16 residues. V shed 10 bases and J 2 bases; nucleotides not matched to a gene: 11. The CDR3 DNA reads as TGTGCCACCTACCCGCTAGCGGGGGTCACCTACAATGAGCAGTTCTTC. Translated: CATYPLAGVTYNEQFF.

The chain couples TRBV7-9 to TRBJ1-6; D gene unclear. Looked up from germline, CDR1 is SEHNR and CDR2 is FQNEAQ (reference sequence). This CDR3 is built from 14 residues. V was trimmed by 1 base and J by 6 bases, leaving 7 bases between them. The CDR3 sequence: CASSLEAGNSPLHF. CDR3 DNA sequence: TGTGCCAGCAGCTTAGAGGCGGGTAATTCACCCCTCCACTTT.

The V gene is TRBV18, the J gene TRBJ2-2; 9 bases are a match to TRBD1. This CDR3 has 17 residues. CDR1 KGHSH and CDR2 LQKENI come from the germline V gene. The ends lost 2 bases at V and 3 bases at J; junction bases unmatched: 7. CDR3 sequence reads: CASSPRSQGADTGELFF. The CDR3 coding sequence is TGTGCCAGCTCACCAAGGTCACAGGGGGCGGACACCGGGGAGCTGTTTTTT.

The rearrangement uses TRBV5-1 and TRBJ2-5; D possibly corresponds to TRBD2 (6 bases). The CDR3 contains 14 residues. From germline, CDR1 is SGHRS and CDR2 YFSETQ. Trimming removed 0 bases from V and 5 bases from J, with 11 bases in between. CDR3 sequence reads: CASSLGEVWETQYF. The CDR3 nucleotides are TGCGCCAGCAGCTTGGGGGAGGTATGGGAGACCCAGTACTTC.

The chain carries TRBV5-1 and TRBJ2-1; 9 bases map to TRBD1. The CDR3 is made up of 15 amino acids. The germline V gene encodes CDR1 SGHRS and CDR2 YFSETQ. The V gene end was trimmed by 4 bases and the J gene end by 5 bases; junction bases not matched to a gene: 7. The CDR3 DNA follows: TGCGCCAGCAGCCGTCCCGGGACAGGGAACAATGAGCAGTTCTTC. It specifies CASSRPGTGNNEQFF.

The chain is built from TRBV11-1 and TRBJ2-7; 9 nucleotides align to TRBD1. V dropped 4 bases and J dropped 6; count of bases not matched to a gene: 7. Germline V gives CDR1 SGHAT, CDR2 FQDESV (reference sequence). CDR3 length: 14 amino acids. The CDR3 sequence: CASSSQGALGEQYF. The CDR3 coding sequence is TGTGCCAGCAGCTCACAGGGGGCGTTGGGCGAGCAGTACTTC.

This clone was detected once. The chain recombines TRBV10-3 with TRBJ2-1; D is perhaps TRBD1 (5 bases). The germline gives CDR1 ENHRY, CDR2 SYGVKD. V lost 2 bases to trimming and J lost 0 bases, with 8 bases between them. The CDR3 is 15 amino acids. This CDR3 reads CAISEGASSYNEQFF. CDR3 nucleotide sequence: TGTGCCATCAGTGAGGGGGCGAGCTCCTACAATGAGCAGTTCTTC.

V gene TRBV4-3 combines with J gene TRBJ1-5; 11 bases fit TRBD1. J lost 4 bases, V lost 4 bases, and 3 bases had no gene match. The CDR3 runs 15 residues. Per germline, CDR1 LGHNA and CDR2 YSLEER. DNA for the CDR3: TGCGCCAGCAGCCGGACAGGGGGCGCGAATCAGCCCCAGCATTTT. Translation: CASSRTGGANQPQHF.

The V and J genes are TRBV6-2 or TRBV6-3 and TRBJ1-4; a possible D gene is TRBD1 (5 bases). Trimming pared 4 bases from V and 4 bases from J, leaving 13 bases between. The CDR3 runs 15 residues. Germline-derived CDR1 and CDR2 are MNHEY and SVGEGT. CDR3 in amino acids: CASSLSDIRNEKLFF. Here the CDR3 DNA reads TGTGCCAGCAGTTTGTCGGACATCCGTAATGAAAAACTGTTTTTT.

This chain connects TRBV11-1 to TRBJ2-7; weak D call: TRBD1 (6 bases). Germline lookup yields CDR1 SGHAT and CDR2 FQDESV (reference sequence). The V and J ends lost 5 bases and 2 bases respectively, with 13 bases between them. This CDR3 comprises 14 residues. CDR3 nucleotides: TGTGCCAGCAGCCCAGGGGTGAGAGCCTACGAGCAGTACTTC. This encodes CASSPGVRAYEQYF.

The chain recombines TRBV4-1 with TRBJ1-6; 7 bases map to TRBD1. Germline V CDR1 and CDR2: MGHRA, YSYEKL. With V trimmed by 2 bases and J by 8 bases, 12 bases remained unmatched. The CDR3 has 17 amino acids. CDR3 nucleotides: TGCGCCAGCAGCCAAAGACAGGGTTTCGGAGGAGATTCACCCCTCCACTTT. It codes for CASSQRQGFGGDSPLHF.

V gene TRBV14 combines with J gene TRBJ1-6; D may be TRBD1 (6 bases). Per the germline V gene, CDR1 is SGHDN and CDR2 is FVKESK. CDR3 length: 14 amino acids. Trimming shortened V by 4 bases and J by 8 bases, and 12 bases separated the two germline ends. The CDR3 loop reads CASSPQGNYSPLHF. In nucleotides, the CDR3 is TGTGCCAGCAGCCCCCAGGGGAATTATTCACCCCTCCACTTT.

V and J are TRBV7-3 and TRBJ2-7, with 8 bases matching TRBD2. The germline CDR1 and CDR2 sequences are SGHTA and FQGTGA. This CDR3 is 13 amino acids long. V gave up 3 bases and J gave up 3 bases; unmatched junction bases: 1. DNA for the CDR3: TGTGCCAGCAGCTTCAGCGGGGGCTACGAGCAGTACTTC. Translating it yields CASSFSGGYEQYF.

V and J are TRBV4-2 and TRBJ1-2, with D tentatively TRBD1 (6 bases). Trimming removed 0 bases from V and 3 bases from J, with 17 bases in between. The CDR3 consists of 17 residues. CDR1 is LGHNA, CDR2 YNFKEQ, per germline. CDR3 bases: TGTGCCAGCAGCCAAGATACAGGGTACAGGAGCGACTATGGCTACACCTTC. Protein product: CASSQDTGYRSDYGYTF.

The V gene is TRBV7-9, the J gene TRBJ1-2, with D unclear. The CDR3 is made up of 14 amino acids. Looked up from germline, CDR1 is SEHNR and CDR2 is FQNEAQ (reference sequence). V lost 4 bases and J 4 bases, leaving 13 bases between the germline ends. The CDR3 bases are TGTGCCAGCAGCTATCTGGGAGTCTCCTATGGCTACACCTTC. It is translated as CASSYLGVSYGYTF.

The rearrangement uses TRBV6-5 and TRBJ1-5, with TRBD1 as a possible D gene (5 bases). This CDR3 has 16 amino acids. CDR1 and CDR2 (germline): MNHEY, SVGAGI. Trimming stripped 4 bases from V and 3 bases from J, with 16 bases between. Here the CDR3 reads CASSSPHGGDNQPQHF. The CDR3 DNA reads TGTGCCAGCAGTTCGCCCCACGGAGGGGACAATCAGCCCCAGCATTTT.

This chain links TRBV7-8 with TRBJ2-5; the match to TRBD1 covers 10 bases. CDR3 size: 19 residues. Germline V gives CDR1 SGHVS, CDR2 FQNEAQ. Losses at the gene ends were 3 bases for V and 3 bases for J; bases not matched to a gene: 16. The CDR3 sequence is CASSFEVRTGGRSKETQYF. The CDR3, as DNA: TGTGCCAGCAGCTTCGAGGTTCGGACAGGGGGGAGGTCAAAAGAGACCCAGTACTTC. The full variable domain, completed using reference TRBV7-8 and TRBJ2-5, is GAGVSQSPRYKVAKRGQDVALRCDPISGHVSLFWYQQALGQGPEFLTYFQNEAQLDKSGLPSDRFFAERPEGSVSTLKIQRTQQEDSAVYLCASSFEVRTGGRSKETQYFGPGTRLLVL.

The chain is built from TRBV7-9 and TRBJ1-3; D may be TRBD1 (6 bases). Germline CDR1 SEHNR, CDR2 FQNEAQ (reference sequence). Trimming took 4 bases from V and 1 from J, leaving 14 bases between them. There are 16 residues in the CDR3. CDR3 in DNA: TGTGCCAGCAGCTCTACAGGGTCCGGGTCTGGAAACACCATATATTTT. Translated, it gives CASSSTGSGSGNTIYF.

The CDR3 DNA reads TGTGCCAGCAGTGCCCAGGGGGTGGGAGAAAAACTGTTTTTT. Translated: CASSAQGVGEKLFF. The chain recombines TRBV2 with TRBJ1-4; TRBD1 matches at 7 bases. The germline CDR1 and CDR2 sequences are SNHLY and FYNNEI. V shed 4 bases and J 8 bases; nucleotides not matched to a gene: 7. The CDR3 covers 14 residues.

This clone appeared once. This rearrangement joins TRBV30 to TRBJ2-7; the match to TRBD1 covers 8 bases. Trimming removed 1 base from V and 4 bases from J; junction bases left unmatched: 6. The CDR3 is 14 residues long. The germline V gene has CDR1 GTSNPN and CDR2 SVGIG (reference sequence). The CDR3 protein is CAWSADRDAYEQYF. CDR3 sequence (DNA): TGTGCCTGGAGTGCGGACAGGGACGCTTACGAGCAGTACTTC.

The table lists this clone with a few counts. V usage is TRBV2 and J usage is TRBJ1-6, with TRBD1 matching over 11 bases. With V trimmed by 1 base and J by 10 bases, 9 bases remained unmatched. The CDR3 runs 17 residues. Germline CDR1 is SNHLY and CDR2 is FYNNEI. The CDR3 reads CASSEGRTGTGGSPLHF. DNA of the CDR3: TGTGCCAGCAGTGAAGGGAGGACCGGGACAGGGGGGTCACCCCTCCACTTT.